Listed below are T cell receptor beta chains from one sample, sequenced in a study of identical twins. Each CDR3 protein gets one entry after TCRdb re-called the 5' RACE reads with MiXCR. This sample carries about 810,000 distinct CDR3 sequences, about 12% of them seen once, and the ten largest clones take about 1.5%. The sample was also reused in another study, on yellow fever vaccine responses in identical twins.

Specimen: PBMCs. These receptors were taken from a woman aged 18-29 years in good health. Both conserved end residues are part of each CDR3. A D gene is named only where the DNA matches it firmly. Some rows mark clone size as missing; the rest say once, few, many or name a class of expanded clone.

size: many
J: TRBJ2-2
D: NA
V: TRBV29-1
DNA: TGCAGCGTTGATATTGGAGGGGAGCTGTTTTTT
CDR3: CSVDIGGELFF

size: many
J: TRBJ2-1
D: TRBD2
V: TRBV7-8
DNA: TGTGCCAGCAGCTTGGGGACTAGCGGGGGGGCCCATGAGCAGTTCTTC
CDR3: CASSLGTSGGAHEQFF

size: NA
J: TRBJ2-2
D: NA
V: TRBV10-3
DNA: TGTGCCATCAACCCCGGGTTTCTTACCGGGGAGCTGTTTTTT
CDR3: CAINPGFLTGELFF

size: NA
J: TRBJ1-4
D: NA
V: TRBV7-8
DNA: TGTGCCAGCAGCTTAGTTTTCGGGGGAGAGGTGGGAAAACTGTTTTTT
CDR3: CASSLVFGGEVGKLFF

size: many
J: TRBJ2-7
D: NA
V: TRBV28
DNA: TGTGCCAGCAGTCACTACGAGCAGTACTTC
CDR3: CASSHYEQYF

size: NA
J: TRBJ2-1
D: TRBD2
V: TRBV29-1
DNA: TGCAGCGTTGGTGGGGGACTAGCGGTCTACAATGAGCAGTTCTTC
CDR3: CSVGGGLAVYNEQFF

size: NA
J: TRBJ2-3
D: NA
V: TRBV7-9
DNA: TGTGCCAGCAGCTTCGGACTTGCGACTAGCACAGATACGCAGTATTTT
CDR3: CASSFGLATSTDTQYF

size: NA
J: TRBJ2-1
D: NA
V: TRBV7-2
DNA: TGTGCCAGCAGCTACCCGTGGGGCGGCAATGAGCAGTTCTTC
CDR3: CASSYPWGGNEQFF

size: few
J: TRBJ2-3
D: TRBD2
V: TRBV9
DNA: TGTGCCAGCAGCGAGCGGGGGGCCACTGGCACAGATACGCAGTATTTT
CDR3: CASSERGATGTDTQYF

size: many
J: TRBJ2-4
D: NA
V: TRBV12-3/TRBV12-4
DNA: TGTGCCAGCAGCCCCGGGATGGCCAAAAACATTCAGTACTTC
CDR3: CASSPGMAKNIQYF

size: few
J: TRBJ2-1
D: TRBD1
V: TRBV10-2
DNA: TGCGCCAGCCGCCAACCGGGACAGGGTACTATAGTCTTC
CDR3: CASRQPGQGTIVF

size: NA
J: TRBJ2-7
D: NA
V: TRBV7-7
DNA: TGTGCCAGCAGCGCGGACTTGAACTCGGACGAGCAGTACTTC
CDR3: CASSADLNSDEQYF

size: NA
J: TRBJ1-5
D: NA
V: TRBV6-5
DNA: TGTGCCAGCAGTTGGGGTGATAGCAATCAGCCCCAGCATTTT
CDR3: CASSWGDSNQPQHF

size: many
J: TRBJ1-1
D: NA
V: TRBV12-3/TRBV12-4
DNA: TGTGCCAGCAGTCCCGACGGTTTGGGGACTGAAGCTTTCTTT
CDR3: CASSPDGLGTEAFF

size: few
J: TRBJ2-1
D: NA
V: TRBV10-3
DNA: TGTGCCATCAGTGAGTGGGTAGTCCCCGGTCGTGAGCAGTTCTTC
CDR3: CAISEWVVPGREQFF

size: few
J: TRBJ1-4
D: NA
V: TRBV20-1
DNA: TGCAGTGCTGAGATTCTTACAACTAATGAAAAACTGTTTTTT
CDR3: CSAEILTTNEKLFF

size: NA
J: TRBJ2-3
D: TRBD2
V: TRBV10-3
DNA: TGTGCCATCGGACTAGCGGGAGTGGCAGATACGCAGTATTTT
CDR3: CAIGLAGVADTQYF

size: many
J: TRBJ2-3
D: NA
V: TRBV11-2
DNA: TGTGCCAGCAGCCCCGTGTCGGGGGGCACAGATACGCAGTATTTT
CDR3: CASSPVSGGTDTQYF

size: NA
J: TRBJ2-1
D: TRBD2
V: TRBV18
DNA: TGTGCCAGCTCACCGCCACTAGCGGGGAAGAACAATGAGCAGTTCTTC
CDR3: CASSPPLAGKNNEQFF

size: NA
J: TRBJ2-5
D: TRBD2
V: TRBV10-3
DNA: TGTGCCATCAGTAACTCACCGGGACTAGCGGGGCAAGAGACCCAGTACTTC
CDR3: CAISNSPGLAGQETQYF

size: few
J: TRBJ2-1
D: TRBD2
V: TRBV4-1
DNA: TGCGCCAGCAGCCAAGATCCTCGGGCTAGCGGATACAATGAGCAGTTCTTC
CDR3: CASSQDPRASGYNEQFF

size: few
J: TRBJ2-2
D: TRBD1
V: TRBV24-1
DNA: TGTGCCACCAGTCAAGAACCCGGGACAGGAAACACCGGGGAGCTGTTTTTT
CDR3: CATSQEPGTGNTGELFF

size: few
J: TRBJ2-1
D: NA
V: TRBV20-1
DNA: TGCAGTGCTAGAGTAGGGACCCAAGACAACAATGAGCAGTTCTTC
CDR3: CSARVGTQDNNEQFF

size: NA
J: TRBJ1-5
D: TRBD1
V: TRBV5-1
DNA: TGCGCCAGCAGGCCGGGACAGGGGGTCTTTGAGCCCCAGCATTTT
CDR3: CASRPGQGVFEPQHF

size: many
J: TRBJ2-4
D: NA
V: TRBV3-1
DNA: TGTGCCAGCAGCCAAGCAGGACTAGCCAAAAACATTCAGTACTTC
CDR3: CASSQAGLAKNIQYF

size: few
J: TRBJ2-2
D: NA
V: TRBV28
DNA: TGTGCCAGCAGTTTATCGCAGGGGATCGGGGAGCTGTTTTTT
CDR3: CASSLSQGIGELFF

size: few
J: TRBJ2-1
D: NA
V: TRBV4-2
DNA: TGTGCCAGCAGCCAAATTTCTACTGGGCGGCGGGGTCAGTTCTTC
CDR3: CASSQISTGRRGQFF

size: few
J: TRBJ2-3
D: NA
V: TRBV4-1
DNA: TGCGCCAGCAGCCAAGTGGGACAGGGAATAGCGGGAGTATTTACAGATACGCAGTATTTT
CDR3: CASSQVGQGIAGVFTDTQYF

size: many
J: TRBJ1-1
D: TRBD1
V: TRBV5-1
DNA: TGCGCCAGCAGCTTCGGACAGGGGGCGAACACTGAAGCTTTCTTT
CDR3: CASSFGQGANTEAFF

size: NA
J: TRBJ2-7
D: NA
V: TRBV15
DNA: TGTGCCACCAGCAGAGAGGACCCACTTTCCTACGAGCAGTACTTC
CDR3: CATSREDPLSYEQYF

size: many
J: TRBJ2-7
D: TRBD1
V: TRBV5-1
DNA: TGCGCCAGCGTCGTCGGGACAGGAGACTACGAGCAGTACTTC
CDR3: CASVVGTGDYEQYF

size: few
J: TRBJ1-1
D: NA
V: TRBV10-3
DNA: TGTGCCATCAGTGAGTCCGGAGGGATGAACACTGAAGCTTTCTTT
CDR3: CAISESGGMNTEAFF

size: few
J: TRBJ1-1
D: TRBD1
V: TRBV11-2
DNA: TGTGCCAGCAGCTCGTGGGGACAGTACACTGAAGCTTTCTTT
CDR3: CASSSWGQYTEAFF

size: NA
J: TRBJ1-1
D: NA
V: TRBV9
DNA: TGTGCCAGCAGCGTAGGGGGCCGGGGGAACACTGAAGCTTTCTTT
CDR3: CASSVGGRGNTEAFF

size: few
J: TRBJ2-1
D: TRBD2
V: TRBV7-9
DNA: TGTGCCAGCAGCGCGCTGGGAGGGAGGTACAATGAGCAGTTCTTC
CDR3: CASSALGGRYNEQFF

size: NA
J: TRBJ1-5
D: NA
V: TRBV28
DNA: TGTGCCAGCAGCGCATTGGACAGCCAACAGCCCCAGCATTTT
CDR3: CASSALDSQQPQHF

size: NA
J: TRBJ2-5
D: NA
V: TRBV2
DNA: TGTGCCAGCAGTGAAGCCCCCAGGGATGGGACCCAGTACTTC
CDR3: CASSEAPRDGTQYF

size: many
J: TRBJ1-2
D: NA
V: TRBV29-1
DNA: TGCAGCGTTGAAGGGGCTCGGGAGTTTGGCTACACCTTC
CDR3: CSVEGAREFGYTF

size: few
J: TRBJ2-1
D: TRBD2
V: TRBV18
DNA: TGTGCCAGCTCACCACCGAGTGCTAGCGGGGGGAGTGAGCAGTTCTTC
CDR3: CASSPPSASGGSEQFF

size: NA
J: TRBJ2-3
D: NA
V: TRBV12-3/TRBV12-4
DNA: TGTGCCAGCAGGGAGTACAGCACAGATACGCAGTATTTT
CDR3: CASREYSTDTQYF

size: NA
J: TRBJ2-3
D: NA
V: TRBV4-1
DNA: TGCGCCAGCAGCCAAGAGGGGGCTGGGACGGATTACACAGATACGCAGTATTTT
CDR3: CASSQEGAGTDYTDTQYF

size: NA
J: TRBJ2-3
D: NA
V: TRBV7-9
DNA: TGTGCCAGCAGCCCCCTGGGACTGGTAGATACGCAGTATTTT
CDR3: CASSPLGLVDTQYF

size: NA
J: TRBJ2-1
D: TRBD1
V: TRBV5-1
DNA: TGCGCCAGCAGCTTGGTGGACAGGGGGCTTTACAATGAGCAGTTCTTC
CDR3: CASSLVDRGLYNEQFF

size: many
J: TRBJ2-7
D: TRBD2
V: TRBV12-3/TRBV12-4
DNA: TGTGCCAGCAGTTTGGGTAGCGGGAGGGCCTACGAGCAGTACTTC
CDR3: CASSLGSGRAYEQYF

size: NA
J: TRBJ2-3
D: NA
V: TRBV28
DNA: TGTGCCAGCAGTTCGACCCGAGCAGCGGGTAGCACAGATACGCAGTATTTT
CDR3: CASSSTRAAGSTDTQYF

size: few
J: TRBJ1-6
D: TRBD1
V: TRBV4-2
DNA: TGTGCCAGCGGGGACAGGAGTTCCACTAATTCACCCCTCCACTTT
CDR3: CASGDRSSTNSPLHF

size: few
J: TRBJ1-6
D: NA
V: TRBV11-2
DNA: TGTGCCAGCAGCAAAAATTTTTATAATTCACCCCTCCACTTT
CDR3: CASSKNFYNSPLHF

size: NA
J: TRBJ2-1
D: NA
V: TRBV6-1
DNA: TGTGCCAGCAGCCGACCTGACCCTATAGGGTCTGGTGAGCAGTTCTTC
CDR3: CASSRPDPIGSGEQFF

size: many
J: TRBJ2-5
D: TRBD2
V: TRBV12-3/TRBV12-4
DNA: TGTGCCAGCAACCTAAGGACTAGCGGGAGTCCTTACCAAGAGACCCAGTACTTC
CDR3: CASNLRTSGSPYQETQYF

size: NA
J: TRBJ2-7
D: TRBD2
V: TRBV10-1
DNA: TGCGCCAGCAGCCGCGGGACTAGCTACGAGCAGTACTTC
CDR3: CASSRGTSYEQYF

size: few
J: TRBJ2-1
D: TRBD2
V: TRBV6-5
DNA: TGTGCCAGCAGTTCCCCGATGACTAGCGGGAGGGATGAGCAGTTCTTC
CDR3: CASSSPMTSGRDEQFF

size: few
J: TRBJ2-5
D: TRBD2
V: TRBV27
DNA: TGTGCCAGCAGTTTCTCGACTAGCGGGTTACCCAGGGGGGAGACCCAGTACTTC
CDR3: CASSFSTSGLPRGETQYF

size: few
J: TRBJ1-5
D: TRBD1
V: TRBV2
DNA: TGTGCCAGCAAGGGGGACAGCGGGAATCAGCCCCAGCATTTT
CDR3: CASKGDSGNQPQHF

size: few
J: TRBJ1-1
D: TRBD1
V: TRBV27
DNA: TGTGCCAGCAGTATCACAGGGGTAATGGGGACTGAAGCTTTCTTT
CDR3: CASSITGVMGTEAFF

size: few
J: TRBJ2-7
D: TRBD2
V: TRBV11-2
DNA: TGTGCCAGCAGCCCTCAGCTGGGACTAGCGGGCCCCAACTCCTACGAGCAGTACTTC
CDR3: CASSPQLGLAGPNSYEQYF

size: few
J: TRBJ2-7
D: TRBD1
V: TRBV5-1
DNA: TGCGCCAGCAGCTTGGGACAGGGATTCGACGAGCAGTACTTC
CDR3: CASSLGQGFDEQYF

size: NA
J: TRBJ2-3
D: NA
V: TRBV5-1
DNA: TGCGCCAGCAGCTTCAACGACGGGTTCTTAGATACGCAGTATTTT
CDR3: CASSFNDGFLDTQYF

size: NA
J: TRBJ1-1
D: NA
V: TRBV3-1
DNA: TGTGCCAGCAGCCAAGTCTGGGGAGACACTGAAGCTTTCTTT
CDR3: CASSQVWGDTEAFF

size: few
J: TRBJ2-5
D: TRBD1
V: TRBV11-3
DNA: TGTGCCAGCAGCTTACGGACAGGGGCCGCAGAGACCCAGTACTTC
CDR3: CASSLRTGAAETQYF

size: NA
J: TRBJ1-4
D: NA
V: TRBV7-2
DNA: TGTGCCAGCAGCTTAAGGCATACTAATGAAAAACTGTTTTTT
CDR3: CASSLRHTNEKLFF